This T cell receptor beta chain was profiled in a study of response to subunit inactivated influenza vaccine. Notes on the study in general: Each seasonal influenza vaccination recruits few new T cells, the authors suggested.

This clonotype has a handful of counts. Its specificity is unknown. Trimming at V came to 5 bases and at J to 1 base, leaving 5 bases not matched to a gene. This CDR3 has 15 amino acids. Germline-derived CDR1 and CDR2 are SQVTM and ANQGSEA. TCRdb recomputed calls from the RT-PCR reads with MiXCR, one row per CDR3 protein. The data hold 750,000 to 850,000 distinct CDR3 sequences, with about 18% observed a single time. The chain has TRBV29-1 and TRBJ2-3; 11 nucleotides match TRBD1. The source is a man between 50 and 59 years old who received an inactivated influenza vaccine. The specimen comprised PBMCs from blood, sampled around 5 days after vaccination. This CDR3 reads CSVPGTGGGTDTQYF. CDR3 coding DNA: TGCAGCGTTCCCGGGACAGGGGGTGGCACAGATACGCAGTATTTT.